The next 9 T cell receptor beta chains were all read from a single sample in a study of T cell responses to AZD1222 COVID-19 vaccine. Clones were sequenced by immunoSEQ multiplex PCR, and TCRdb holds only the in-frame ones, with some missing. The repertoire holds about 180,000 clones, with about 90% as singletons. This sample comprised peripheral blood, obtained 28 days after the second AZD1222 dose. Source of these receptors: an adult who received the AZD1222 COVID-19 vaccine.

This sequence joins TRBV2 and TRBJ1-3; a weak D match, TRBD1 (5 bases). The CDR3 extends over 15 amino acids. Trimming removed 1 base from V and 4 bases from J, with 11 bases in between. CDR1 and CDR2 (germline): SNHLY, FYNNEI. The CDR3 bases are TGTGCCAGCAGTGAAGAGGAAACAGGAGGAAACACCATATATTTT. It specifies CASSEEETGGNTIYF.

This clone was observed a single time. V and J are TRBV7-9 and TRBJ1-3, with D uncertain. Germline V gene data show CDR1 as SEHNR and CDR2 as FQNEAQ (reference sequence). Trimming took off 3 bases at V and 7 bases at J, with 10 bases between the two ends. This CDR3 has 13 amino acids. Here the CDR3 reads CASSFTEGNTIYF. The DNA for the CDR3 is TGTGCCAGCAGCTTTACCGAAGGGAACACCATATATTTT. The full variable domain, its missing parts supplied by reference TRBV7-9 and TRBJ1-3, is DTGVSQNPRHKITKRGQNVTFRCDPISEHNRLYWYRQTLGQGPEFLTYFQNEAQLEKSRLLSDRFSAERPKGSFSTLEIQRTEQGDSAMYLCASSFTEGNTIYFGEGSWLTVV.

The V gene is TRBV6-5, the J gene TRBJ2-7; 7 positions agree with TRBD1. V shed 4 bases and J 7 bases; nucleotides not matched to a gene: 13. Germline-derived CDR1 and CDR2 are MNHEY and SVGAGI. This CDR3 spans 15 amino acids. CDR3 in DNA: TGTGCCAGCAGTTCCCCGGGACAGCTAGGTAGGGAGCAGTACTTC. This encodes CASSSPGQLGREQYF.

The chain combines TRBV28 with TRBJ1-5; D gene ambiguous. Germline assignment: CDR1 MDHEN and CDR2 SYDVKM. V was pared by 3 bases and J by 3 bases, with 9 bases between. The CDR3 is made up of 14 amino acids. The CDR3 DNA sequence: TGTGCCAGCAGTTTTTGGGCCCTCAATCAGCCCCAGCATTTT. It translates to CASSFWALNQPQHF.

V gene TRBV5-1 combines with J gene TRBJ2-5; D gene unclear. V lost 4 bases and J 0 bases, leaving 19 bases between the germline ends. The germline gives CDR1 SGHRS, CDR2 YFSETQ. This CDR3 spans 17 amino acids. The CDR3, as DNA: TGCGCCAGCAGCCTACCGACTGGGATCGGCCACCAAGAGACCCAGTACTTC. It yields the protein CASSLPTGIGHQETQYF.

The chain carries TRBV5-1 and TRBJ2-2; 9 bases fit TRBD1. The CDR3 spans 16 residues. The V segment lost 2 bases and the J segment 3 bases; nucleotides outside the gene matches: 5. Per the germline V gene, CDR1 is SGHRS and CDR2 is YFSETQ. The CDR3 DNA reads as TGCGCCAGCAGCTTACAGGGGGCTTTGGACACCGGGGAGCTGTTTTTT. Translated: CASSLQGALDTGELFF.

The rearrangement links TRBV27 to TRBJ2-1, with D uncertain. Germline V gives CDR1 MNHEY, CDR2 SMNVEV (reference sequence). This CDR3 is built from 14 residues. V was pared by 2 bases and J by 5 bases, with 10 bases between. DNA for the CDR3: TGTGCCAGCAGTTTAGTTGGGCTGAACAATGAGCAGTTCTTC. It codes for CASSLVGLNNEQFF.

The chain's CDR3 is CASSLGFQETQYF. The CDR3 DNA is TGTGCCAGCAGTTTAGGATTCCAAGAGACCCAGTACTTC. V is TRBV12-3 or TRBV12-4 and J is TRBJ2-5; D is unresolved. Trimming cost V 1 base and J 1 base, with 4 bases left between them. The CDR3 spans 13 residues.

The chain carries TRBV12-3 or TRBV12-4 and TRBJ2-1; D gene unclear. V lost 3 bases, J lost 5 bases, and 8 bases lay in between. The CDR3 has 13 residues. CDR3 residues: CASSLSGDNEQFF. In DNA form, the CDR3 reads TGTGCCAGCAGTTTGTCGGGTGACAATGAGCAGTTCTTC.